These T cell receptor beta chains were read from a single sample in a study of response to subunit inactivated influenza vaccine. TCRdb processed the RT-PCR reads anew with MiXCR; each CDR3 protein has one entry. In the table there are 650,000 to 800,000 distinct CDR3 sequences, 18% of which are singletons. The sequences come from PBMCs from blood, collected 4 to 6 days after vaccination. The origin of the receptors is a man aged 45-65 years who received an inactivated influenza vaccine. Each CDR3 is given with its conserved first and last residue. Each record gives: V gene, D gene, J gene, clone size, CDR3 protein, CDR3 DNA. A D gene is named only where the DNA matches it firmly. Clone size is shown for a subset of rows, as once, few, many or a class of expanded clone.

>TRBV6-1|.|TRBJ1-5|few
CASSERERNQPQHF
TGTGCCAGCAGTGAGAGGGAGCGCAATCAGCCCCAGCATTTT
>TRBV7-2|.|TRBJ2-1|.
CASSPDRQTYNEQFF
TGTGCCAGCAGCCCCGACAGGCAAACCTACAATGAGCAGTTCTTC
>TRBV7-2|TRBD1|TRBJ2-7|many
CASSLLGAGGGEQYF
TGTGCCAGCAGCTTATTAGGGGCAGGGGGCGGCGAGCAGTACTTC
>TRBV20-1|TRBD1|TRBJ2-7|.
CSARDRTGVSYEQYF
TGCAGTGCTAGAGATCGTACAGGGGTCTCCTACGAGCAGTACTTC
>TRBV7-9|.|TRBJ2-5|few
CASSLGLDRYQETQYF
TGTGCCAGCAGCTTAGGGTTGGACCGTTACCAAGAGACCCAGTACTTC
>TRBV6-1|.|TRBJ2-7|.
CASSPQDSGLPSEQYF
TGTGCCAGCAGTCCACAGGACAGTGGACTTCCTAGCGAGCAGTACTTC
>TRBV20-1|.|TRBJ2-7|few
CSAQSDLLTDSYEQYF
TGCAGTGCTCAATCAGACCTACTAACGGACTCCTACGAGCAGTACTTC
>TRBV20-1|.|TRBJ2-1|.
CSQDRDGNEQFF
TGCAGTCAGGATAGGGACGGGAATGAGCAGTTCTTC
>TRBV6-5|TRBD1|TRBJ2-7|few
CASSSPTGGLYEQYF
TGTGCCAGCAGTTCCCCGACAGGGGGCTTGTACGAGCAGTACTTC
>TRBV12-3/TRBV12-4|.|TRBJ1-1|few
CASSLAFGGLSEAFF
TGTGCCAGCAGTTTAGCTTTTGGGGGGCTCTCTGAAGCTTTCTTT
>TRBV7-2|.|TRBJ1-2|.
CASSLGPTYGYTF
TGTGCCAGCAGCTTAGGGCCAACGTATGGCTACACCTTC
>TRBV6-5|TRBD1|TRBJ2-3|.
CASSYQGAYTDTQYF
TGTGCCAGCAGTTACCAGGGGGCCTACACAGATACGCAGTATTTT
>TRBV12-3/TRBV12-4|.|TRBJ2-1|many
CASSLDKNEQFF
TGTGCCAGCAGTCTTGACAAGAATGAGCAGTTCTTC
>TRBV7-2|TRBD1|TRBJ1-2|.
CASSLRGGGYGYTF
TGTGCCAGCAGCTTAAGAGGGGGCGGGTATGGCTACACCTTC
>TRBV20-1|TRBD2|TRBJ2-3|.
CSARNPGGRATDTQYF
TGCAGTGCTAGGAACCCGGGGGGACGAGCGACAGATACGCAGTATTTT
>TRBV20-1|TRBD2|TRBJ2-5|few
CSARSSGRTKETQYF
TGCAGTGCTAGGTCAAGCGGGAGGACCAAAGAGACCCAGTACTTC
>TRBV20-1|.|TRBJ1-1|few
CSATLWGLRNTEAFF
TGCAGTGCCACGCTTTGGGGGCTAAGGAACACTGAAGCTTTCTTT
>TRBV7-8|.|TRBJ2-7|.
CASSFLTGVEQYF
TGTGCCAGCAGCTTCCTTACAGGTGTCGAGCAGTACTTC
>TRBV7-9|TRBD2|TRBJ2-1|.
CASSFLLAGAYNEQLF
TGTGCCAGCAGCTTTCTCCTAGCGGGGGCATACAATGAGCAGCTCTTC
>TRBV12-3/TRBV12-4|TRBD2|TRBJ2-5|few
CASSWGTSSQTQYF
TGTGCCAGCAGCTGGGGGACTAGCTCCCAGACCCAGTACTTC
>TRBV6-5|TRBD1|TRBJ1-1|few
CASSYSDRANTEAFF
TGTGCCAGCAGTTACTCAGACAGGGCGAACACTGAAGCTTTCTTT
>TRBV7-6|.|TRBJ2-4|.
CASSPHGDRAKNIQYF
TGTGCCAGCAGCCCACACGGAGACAGAGCCAAAAACATTCAGTACTTC
>TRBV4-3|.|TRBJ2-7|.
CASSQERGVGLEQYF
TGCGCCAGCAGCCAGGAAAGGGGGGTGGGTCTCGAGCAGTACTTC
>TRBV12-3/TRBV12-4|.|TRBJ1-4|few
CASSLPTNEKLFF
TGTGCCAGCAGTTTACCTACAAATGAAAAACTGTTTTTT
>TRBV12-3/TRBV12-4|.|TRBJ2-5|many
CASSLKEGTQYF
TGTGCCAGCAGTTTAAAGGAAGGGACCCAGTACTTC
>TRBV7-3|TRBD1|TRBJ2-2|once
CASRPGQITGELFF
TGTGCCAGCCGTCCGGGACAGATCACCGGGGAGCTGTTTTTT
>TRBV5-1|.|TRBJ2-7|many
CASSLAPGEDYEQYF
TGCGCCAGCAGCTTGGCGCCAGGGGAGGACTACGAGCAGTACTTC
>TRBV12-3/TRBV12-4|.|TRBJ1-5|many
CASSFGGQPQHF
TGTGCCAGCAGTTTTGGGGGGCAGCCCCAGCATTTT
>TRBV20-1|.|TRBJ2-7|few
CSARPRATYEQYF
TGCAGTGCCCGACCTAGGGCAACCTACGAGCAGTACTTC
>TRBV7-9|.|TRBJ2-7|few
CASSWVAYEQYF
TGTGCCAGCAGCTGGGTGGCCTACGAGCAGTACTTC
>TRBV20-1|.|TRBJ1-5|.
CSARDLSYSNQPQHF
TGCAGTGCTAGAGACCTGAGTTATAGCAATCAGCCCCAGCATTTT
>TRBV20-1|.|TRBJ2-7|.
CSAQPGGGEQYF
TGCAGTGCTCAACCCGGGGGAGGCGAGCAGTACTTC
>TRBV7-2|TRBD2|TRBJ2-5|.
CASSLGLLRTSGRAGRETQYF
TGTGCCAGCAGCTTGGGGTTACTGCGGACTAGCGGGAGGGCCGGTCGAGAGACCCAGTACTTC
>TRBV11-2|TRBD2|TRBJ2-7|few
CASSLVRLAASEQYF
TGTGCCAGCAGCTTAGTAAGACTAGCGGCTTCTGAGCAGTACTTC
>TRBV20-1|TRBD1|TRBJ2-1|.
CSARWDRGSHNEQFF
TGCAGTGCTAGATGGGACAGGGGTAGCCACAATGAGCAGTTCTTC
>TRBV2|.|TRBJ2-3|.
CASSGVNTDTQYF
TGTGCCAGCAGTGGGGTGAACACAGATACGCAGTATTTT
>TRBV10-1|.|TRBJ2-5|.
CASSESLAEETQYF
TGCGCCAGCAGTGAGTCTTTAGCAGAAGAGACCCAGTACTTC
>TRBV10-3|.|TRBJ1-1|.
CAISPSTGNEAFF
TGTGCCATCAGTCCATCGACAGGTAACGAAGCTTTCTTT
>TRBV7-2|.|TRBJ1-4|.
CASGRSTNEKLFF
TGTGCCAGTGGACGATCAACTAATGAAAAACTGTTTTTT
>TRBV4-1|.|TRBJ2-2|few
CASSQVYGFGELFF
TGCGCCAGCAGCCAAGTATACGGGTTCGGGGAGCTGTTTTTT
>TRBV24-1|.|TRBJ2-2|.
CATSVLATGELFF
TGTGCCACCAGTGTACTAGCAACCGGGGAGCTGTTTTTT
>TRBV6-5|.|TRBJ2-3|few
CASSYSGAPQDTQYF
TGTGCCAGCAGTTACTCGGGGGCACCCCAGGATACGCAGTATTTT
>TRBV12-3/TRBV12-4|.|TRBJ1-6|many
CASSTRNSPLHF
TGTGCCAGCAGTACTCGAAATTCACCCCTCCACTTT
>TRBV6-2/TRBV6-3|TRBD2|TRBJ2-1|few
CASSYSGLAGGEQFF
TGTGCCAGCAGTTACTCAGGACTAGCGGGCGGTGAGCAGTTCTTC
>TRBV21-1|.|TRBJ2-1|.
CASSPGGERGRFGNEQFF
TGTGCCAGCAGCCCTGGAGGAGAAAGGGGACGTTTCGGGAATGAGCAGTTCTTC